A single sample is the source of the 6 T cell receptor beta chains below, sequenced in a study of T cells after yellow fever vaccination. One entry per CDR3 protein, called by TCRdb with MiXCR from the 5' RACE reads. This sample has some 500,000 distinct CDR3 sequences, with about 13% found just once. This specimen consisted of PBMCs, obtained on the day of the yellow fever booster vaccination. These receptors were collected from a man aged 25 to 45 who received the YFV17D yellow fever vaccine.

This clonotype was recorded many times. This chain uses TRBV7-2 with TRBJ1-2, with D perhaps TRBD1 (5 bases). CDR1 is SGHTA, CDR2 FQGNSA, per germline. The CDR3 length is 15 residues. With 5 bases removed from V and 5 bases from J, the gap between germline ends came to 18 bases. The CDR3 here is CASSDRLGGEYGYTF. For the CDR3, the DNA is TGTGCCAGCAGCGATAGGCTCGGGGGAGAATATGGCTACACCTTC.

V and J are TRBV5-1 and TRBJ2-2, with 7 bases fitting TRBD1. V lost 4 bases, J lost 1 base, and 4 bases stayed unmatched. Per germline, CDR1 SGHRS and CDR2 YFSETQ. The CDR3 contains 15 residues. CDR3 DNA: TGCGCCAGCAGCGCTGGGACAGTGAACACCGGGGAGCTGTTTTTT. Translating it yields CASSAGTVNTGELFF.

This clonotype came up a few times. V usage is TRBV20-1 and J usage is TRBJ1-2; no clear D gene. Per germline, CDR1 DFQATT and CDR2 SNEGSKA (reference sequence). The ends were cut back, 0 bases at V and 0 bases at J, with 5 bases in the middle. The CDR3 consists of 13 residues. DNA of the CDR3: TGCAGTGCTAGAGACGGATCTAACTATGGCTACACCTTC. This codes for CSARDGSNYGYTF.

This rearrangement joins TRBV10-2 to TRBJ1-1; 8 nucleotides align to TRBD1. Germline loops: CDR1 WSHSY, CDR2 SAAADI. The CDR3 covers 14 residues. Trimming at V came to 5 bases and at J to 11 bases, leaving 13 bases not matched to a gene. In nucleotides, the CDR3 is TGCGCCAGCAGTCATCCCCGCAGGGGGCCCAAGGCTTTCTTT. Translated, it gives CASSHPRRGPKAFF.

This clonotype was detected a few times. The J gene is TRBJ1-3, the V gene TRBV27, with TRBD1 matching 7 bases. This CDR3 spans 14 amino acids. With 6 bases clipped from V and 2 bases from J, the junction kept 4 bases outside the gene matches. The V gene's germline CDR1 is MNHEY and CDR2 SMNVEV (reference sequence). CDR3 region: CASRQTGTGNTIYF. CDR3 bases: TGTGCCAGCAGGCAGACAGGGACTGGAAACACCATATATTTT.

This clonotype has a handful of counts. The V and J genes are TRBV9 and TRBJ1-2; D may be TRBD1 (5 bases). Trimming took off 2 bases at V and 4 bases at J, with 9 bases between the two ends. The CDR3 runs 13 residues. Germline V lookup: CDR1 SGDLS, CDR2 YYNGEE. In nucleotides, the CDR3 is TGTGCCAGCAGCGTGCAGGGCGGCTATGGCTACACCTTC. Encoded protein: CASSVQGGYGYTF.